Listed below are T cell receptor beta chains from one sample, sequenced in a study of T cell changes during pregnancy in multiple sclerosis. TCRdb keeps only in-frame clones here, not all; method: immunoSEQ multiplex PCR. The sample comprises tens of thousands of clones, about 90% of which are singletons, and about 5.8% rests with the top ten. The input for sequencing was peripheral blood, taken in the third trimester of pregnancy. These receptors originate from a female donor in good health, enrolled as a control in a pregnancy study. CDR3s include the opening cysteine and the closing phenylalanine or tryptophan. D genes are given only for firm matches. Expanded clones are given a class, and other clones once, few, many or no size at all.

clone size	D gene	J gene	V gene	CDR3 protein	CDR3 DNA
NA	NA	TRBJ1-2	TRBV6-5	CASSGAGAFSGYTF	TGTGCCAGCAGTGGGGCAGGGGCCTTCTCTGGCTACACCTTC
NA	NA	TRBJ2-7	TRBV19	CASSDGQGGTYEQYF	TGTGCCAGTAGTGATGGGCAGGGGGGAACCTACGAGCAGTACTTC
NA	NA	TRBJ2-1	TRBV6-5	CASSPPDNEQFF	TGTGCCAGCAGTCCCCCTGACAATGAGCAGTTCTTC
once	TRBD1	TRBJ2-7	TRBV19	CASSFSTGTYEQYF	TGTGCCAGTAGTTTCTCGACAGGGACCTACGAGCAGTACTTC
NA	NA	TRBJ2-5	TRBV18	CASSPRSIQETQYF	TGTGCCAGCTCACCACGAAGCATTCAAGAGACCCAGTACTTC
NA	NA	TRBJ2-3	TRBV5-1	CASSLGFSGDTQYF	TGCGCCAGCAGCTTGGGGTTTAGCGGAGATACGCAGTATTTT
NA	TRBD2	TRBJ2-1	TRBV7-9	CASSPFRGGTYNEQFF	TGTGCCAGCAGCCCGTTTCGCGGGGGGACCTACAATGAGCAGTTCTTC
NA	NA	TRBJ2-2	TRBV7-7	CASSLETANTGELFF	TGTGCTAGCAGCTTAGAAACGGCGAACACCGGGGAGCTGTTTTTT
NA	TRBD1	TRBJ2-7	TRBV5-4	CASSLVGTGYEQYF	TGTGCCAGCAGCTTGGTGGGGACAGGGTACGAGCAGTACTTC
NA	TRBD2	TRBJ2-7	TRBV9	CASSVAPSGVSTEQYF	TGTGCCAGCAGCGTAGCCCCTAGCGGGGTTAGCACCGAGCAGTACTTC
NA	TRBD2	TRBJ2-5	TRBV30	CAWSIGGGTQETQYF	TGTGCCTGGAGTATTGGCGGGGGGACGCAAGAGACCCAGTACTTC
NA	NA	TRBJ1-1	TRBV6-5	CASSLDGGTGTEAFF	TGTGCCAGCAGCCTCGACGGGGGAACGGGCACTGAAGCTTTCTTT
NA	NA	TRBJ1-2	TRBV30	CAWTTGALYGYTF	TGTGCCTGGACCACGGGAGCCCTCTATGGCTACACCTTC
NA	TRBD1	TRBJ2-1	TRBV2	CAFKQGQVYNEQFF	TGTGCCTTTAAGCAGGGACAGGTATACAATGAGCAGTTCTTC
NA	NA	TRBJ1-2	TRBV30	CAWRVGGAYGYTF	TGTGCCTGGAGGGTAGGGGGAGCCTATGGCTACACCTTC
NA	NA	TRBJ2-7	TRBV28	CASEGPMGSYEQYF	TGTGCCAGCGAGGGTCCGATGGGCTCCTACGAGCAGTACTTC
NA	TRBD2	TRBJ2-7	TRBV5-1	CASSLTGLAGGPRSYEQYF	TGCGCCAGCAGCTTGACAGGACTAGCGGGGGGGCCTCGCTCCTACGAGCAGTACTTC
NA	TRBD1	TRBJ2-7	TRBV7-9	CASSNPGQGQRPYEQYF	TGTGCCAGCAGCAACCCGGGACAGGGGCAGCGGCCCTACGAGCAGTACTTC
NA	NA	TRBJ1-4	TRBV10-2	CASSDLATNEKLFF	TGCGCCAGCAGTGATCTAGCAACTAATGAAAAACTGTTTTTT
few	NA	TRBJ1-1	TRBV5-4	CASSLAGGSVTEAFF	TGTGCCAGCAGCTTGGCTGGGGGCTCGGTCACTGAAGCTTTCTTT
NA	NA	TRBJ2-5	TRBV6-1	CASSTRGHVRETQYF	TGTGCCAGCAGTACTCGAGGACACGTTCGGGAGACCCAGTACTTC
NA	NA	TRBJ1-6	TRBV6-5	CASRPGGADNSPLHF	TGTGCCAGCAGACCGGGGGGGGCTGATAATTCACCCCTCCACTTT
NA	TRBD1	TRBJ2-7	TRBV15	CATSRATGGRNEQYF	TGTGCCACCAGCAGAGCGACAGGGGGGCGGAACGAGCAGTACTTC
NA	NA	TRBJ1-1	TRBV10-3	CAIKETGNTEAFF	TGTGCCATCAAAGAGACAGGGAACACTGAAGCTTTCTTT
once	NA	TRBJ2-7	TRBV5-1	CASSLHSQSYEQYF	TGCGCCAGCAGCTTGCACAGCCAGTCCTACGAGCAGTACTTC
NA	NA	TRBJ1-2	TRBV9	CASSAGQHNYGYTF	TGTGCCAGCAGCGCCGGACAGCATAACTATGGCTACACCTTC
NA	NA	TRBJ2-3	TRBV11-2	CATQQKGGSTDTQYF	TGTGCCACCCAACAAAAGGGGGGGAGCACAGATACGCAGTATTTT
NA	NA	TRBJ2-7	TRBV27	CASSPYDGEQYF	TGTGCCAGCAGTCCCTACGATGGCGAGCAGTACTTC
NA	TRBD2	TRBJ2-1	TRBV18	CASSPIAGGAYNEQFF	TGTGCCAGCTCACCTATAGCGGGAGGTGCATACAATGAGCAGTTCTTC
once	NA	TRBJ2-7	TRBV27	CASSLMADPSSYEQYF	TGTGCCAGCAGTTTGATGGCGGATCCAAGCTCCTACGAGCAGTACTTC
NA	NA	TRBJ1-2	TRBV19	CASGGAGRGYTF	TGTGCCAGTGGCGGCGCAGGGCGGGGCTACACCTTC
NA	NA	TRBJ2-7	TRBV6-5	CASLKSGGSYEQYF	TGTGCCAGCCTCAAAAGTGGGGGGAGCTACGAGCAGTACTTC